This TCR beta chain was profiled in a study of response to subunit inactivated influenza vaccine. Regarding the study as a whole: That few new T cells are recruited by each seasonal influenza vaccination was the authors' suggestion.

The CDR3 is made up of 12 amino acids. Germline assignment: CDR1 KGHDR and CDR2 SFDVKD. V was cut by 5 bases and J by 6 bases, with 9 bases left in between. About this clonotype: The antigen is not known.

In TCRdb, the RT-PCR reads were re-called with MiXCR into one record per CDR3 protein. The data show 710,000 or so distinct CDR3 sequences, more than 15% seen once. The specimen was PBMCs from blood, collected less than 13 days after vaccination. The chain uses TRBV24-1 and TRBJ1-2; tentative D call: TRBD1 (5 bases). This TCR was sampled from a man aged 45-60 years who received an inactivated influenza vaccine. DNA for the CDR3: TGTGCCACCAGTGTCGCAGGGCATGGCTACACCTTC. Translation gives CATSVAGHGYTF.